Listed here are 18 T cell receptor beta chains from one sample, sequenced in a study of control samples from healthy donors and cancer patients. Clones were read by immunoSEQ multiplex PCR, and TCRdb kept only the in-frame ones, dropping some. The sample yields tens of thousands of clones, about four fifths seen once. Sequencing input: PBMCs. The receptors derive from a man between 65 and 85 years old with lung cancer.

The chain employs TRBV10-1 and TRBJ2-1, with 9 bases that match TRBD2. This CDR3 comprises 15 residues. Unmatched junction bases numbered 2, after V lost 2 bases and J lost 3 bases. In germline, CDR1 is WNHNN, CDR2 SYGVQD (reference sequence). CDR3 sequence: CASSEAGGRYNEQFF. CDR3 DNA: TGCGCCAGCAGTGAGGCGGGGGGGCGCTACAATGAGCAGTTCTTC.

The chain employs TRBV13 and TRBJ2-3, with unresolved D. V lost 5 bases, J lost 6 bases, and 9 bases lay in between. The CDR3 is 12 residues long. The V gene's germline CDR1 is PRHDT and CDR2 FYEKMQ (reference sequence). The CDR3 DNA reads TGTGCCAGCAGCCCCCTTCGTGATACGCAGTATTTT. Protein: CASSPLRDTQYF.

The gene calls are TRBV30 and TRBJ1-1, with 8 bases aligning to TRBD1. This CDR3 has 15 amino acids. V dropped 5 bases and J dropped 4; count of bases not matched to a gene: 12. Germline CDR1 reads GTSNPN; CDR2 reads SVGIG (reference sequence). For the CDR3, the DNA is TGTGCCTGGGGATGGACAGGGTCACCCCCCACTGAAGCTTTCTTT. Translating it yields CAWGWTGSPPTEAFF.

The rearrangement joins TRBV29-1 to TRBJ2-2; D is uncertain. Deletions cut 4 bases from V and 3 bases from J, with 12 bases between. The CDR3 extends over 14 amino acids. Looked up from germline, CDR1 is SQVTM and CDR2 is ANQGSEA. DNA for the CDR3: TGCAGCGTTGCTTCCATCGTAGACACCGGGGAGCTGTTTTTT. This sequence encodes CSVASIVDTGELFF.

This clone was seen a few times. This sequence joins TRBV20-1 and TRBJ2-5; 12 nucleotides agree with TRBD2. This CDR3 contains 16 residues. In germline, CDR1 is DFQATT, CDR2 SNEGSKA (reference sequence). V was pared by 3 bases and J by 4 bases, with 9 bases of the junction left unmatched. Written as DNA, the CDR3 is TGCAGTGCTAGTGATGCGACTAGCGGGGGTGGAGAGACCCAGTACTTC. Translation gives CSASDATSGGGETQYF.

The CDR3 bases are TGTGCCAGCAGCAGGGACAGACTATATGGCTACACCTTC. It is translated as CASSRDRLYGYTF. This sequence joins TRBV5-5 and TRBJ1-2; 7 bases align to TRBD1. This CDR3 region has 13 residues. CDR1 SGHKS and CDR2 YYEKEE come from the germline V gene (reference sequence). Losses at the gene ends were 4 bases for V and 5 bases for J; bases not matched to a gene: 5.

This chain uses TRBV18 with TRBJ2-6; D might be TRBD1 (6 bases). The germline V gene has CDR1 KGHSH and CDR2 LQKENI. V was shortened by 6 bases and J by 0 bases, with 18 bases between the two germline ends. This CDR3 is built from 18 residues. The CDR3 region has the DNA TGTGCCAGCTCCCTGAGGACAGCCTCCCTCTCTGGGGCCAACGTCCTGACTTTC. Its translation: CASSLRTASLSGANVLTF.

The gene calls are TRBV3-1 (or the pseudogene TRBV3-2) and TRBJ2-3, with TRBD2 matching 8 bases. Germline V gene sequence: CDR1 LGHDT, CDR2 YNNKEL (reference sequence). CDR3 length: 15 residues. The V and J ends lost 5 bases and 1 base, in that order; junction bases with no gene match: 5. CDR3 in DNA: TGTGCCAGCAGCGCTCTTAGCGGGGGCACAGATACGCAGTATTTT. Its translation is CASSALSGGTDTQYF.

The chain recombines TRBV6-7 with TRBJ1-5, with unresolved D. TRBV6-7 is an ORF for which the function is uncertain. The V end lost 0 bases, the J end lost 5 bases, and 11 bases lay between the germline ends. This CDR3 has 15 residues. CDR3 nucleotide sequence: TGTGCCAGCAGTTACTCGAAAGGCGGTGATCAGCCCCAGCATTTT. Its translation: CASSYSKGGDQPQHF.

V and J are TRBV5-1 and TRBJ2-3, with D possibly TRBD1 on 5 matching bases. V lost 0 bases and J 3 bases, leaving 11 bases between the germline ends. The CDR3 contains 15 residues. The germline V gene encodes CDR1 SGHRS and CDR2 YFSETQ. Here the CDR3 DNA reads TGCGCCAGCAGCTTGGAGGGGCGCTCAACAGATACGCAGTATTTT. Amino acid sequence: CASSLEGRSTDTQYF.

V is TRBV18 and J is TRBJ2-2; 8 positions match TRBD2. Germline V gene data show CDR1 as KGHSH and CDR2 as LQKENI. V shed 4 bases, J shed 0 bases, and the junction held 10 bases outside the gene matches. This CDR3 comprises 18 residues. CDR3 DNA sequence: TGTGCCAGCTCACAATCGCCCGGGAGGGGGACGAACACCGGGGAGCTGTTTTTT. Amino acid sequence: CASSQSPGRGTNTGELFF.

The chain has TRBV30 and TRBJ2-6; D unclear. Germline values: CDR1 GTSNPN, CDR2 SVGIG (reference sequence). This CDR3 region has 12 residues. The V end lost 0 bases, the J end lost 12 bases, and 9 bases lay between the germline ends. The CDR3 DNA reads TGTGCCTGGAGTGTTTCCTGGGGCGTCCTGACTTTC. Protein: CAWSVSWGVLTF.

The chain has TRBV21-1 and TRBJ2-7. TRBV21-1 is reported as a pseudogene. This CDR3 has 16 residues. Here the CDR3 DNA reads TGTGCCAGCAGCTCATCACCGGCCCGTCTTAGTTACGAGCAGTACTTC. This sequence encodes CASSSSPARLSYEQYF.

V gene TRBV27 combines with J gene TRBJ1-2; TRBD1 agrees at 7 bases. CDR1 and CDR2 from the germline V gene are MNHEY and SMNVEV (reference sequence). The CDR3 loop spans 15 amino acids. V lost 5 bases to trimming and J lost 1 base; unmatched junction nucleotides: 7. The CDR3 region has the DNA TGTGCCAGCAGTGGCCCAGGGGGAGATAACTATGGCTACACCTTC. This sequence encodes CASSGPGGDNYGYTF.

The chain couples TRBV30 to TRBJ2-3, with D tentatively TRBD1 (6 bases). Germline CDR1 reads GTSNPN; CDR2 reads SVGIG (reference sequence). V was cut by 0 bases and J by 1 base, with 8 bases left in between. This CDR3 spans 14 amino acids. This CDR3 is CAWSVRTGTDTQYF. CDR3 sequence (DNA): TGTGCCTGGAGTGTCCGGACAGGCACAGATACGCAGTATTTT. Looking up the rest from reference TRBV30 and TRBJ2-3 gives the full variable domain: SQTIHQWPATLVQPVGSPLSLECTVEGTSNPNLYWYRQAAGRGLQLLFYSVGIGQISSEVPQNLSASRPQDRQFILSSKKLLLSDSGFYLCAWSVRTGTDTQYFGPGTRLTVL.

This sequence joins TRBV29-1 and TRBJ1-1; no definite D call. The germline V gene encodes CDR1 SQVTM and CDR2 ANQGSEA. V lost 1 base, J lost 3 bases, and 9 bases lay in between. The CDR3 runs to 13 residues. This chain's CDR3 is CSVEGVAYTEAFF. Here the CDR3 DNA reads TGCAGCGTTGAAGGGGTTGCCTACACTGAAGCTTTCTTT.

The V and J genes are TRBV15 and TRBJ1-5, with D uncertain. V was clipped by 5 bases and J by 0 bases, with 11 bases between them. Looked up from germline, CDR1 is LNHNV and CDR2 is YYDKDF (reference sequence). This CDR3 comprises 15 residues. The CDR3 DNA follows: TGTGCCACCAGCCTTGGGCAATATAGCAATCAGCCCCAGCATTTT. It specifies CATSLGQYSNQPQHF.

This chain joins TRBV15 and TRBJ1-1, with 7 positions matching TRBD1. V dropped 4 bases and J dropped 7; count of bases not matched to a gene: 6. CDR3 size: 13 residues. From germline, CDR1 is LNHNV and CDR2 YYDKDF (reference sequence). CDR3 coding DNA: TGTGCCACCAGCAATACCCGACAGGGTGAAGCTTTCTTT. Its protein is CATSNTRQGEAFF.